The clone carrying this T cell receptor (beta chain) appeared a few times. The antigen is undetermined. The data are from a study of neoadjuvant anti-PD-1 for oral cavity cancer. Study background: Most patients had three to four biweekly doses of 3 mg/kg nivolumab before resection.

The study's findings and limits: TCR analyses covered only a few patients per response group.

CDR1 and CDR2 from the germline V gene are MRHNA and SNTAGT. The germline V and J ends were trimmed by 4 bases and 1 base, with 10 bases remaining between them. CDR3 size: 14 residues. Profiling relied on immunoSEQ multiplex PCR, and the TCRdb table lists in-frame clones only, not all of them. This repertoire shows roughly 16,000 clones, about 69% found once; its top ten account for approximately 3%. These newly diagnosed stage II-IVA oral cavity squamous cell carcinoma patients had no prior systemic or radiation treatment. PBMCs were not maintained or expanded in culture before analysis. The sequence was obtained from a person aged 40 to 85 with oral cavity squamous cell carcinoma. This sample comprised PBMCs, obtained before nivolumab (anti-PD-1) treatment. The chain is built from TRBV6-4 and TRBJ1-1; no definite D call. The CDR3, as DNA: TGTGCCAGCAGTGTTTCAGTTGGGAACACTGAAGCTTTCTTT. Amino acids: CASSVSVGNTEAFF.